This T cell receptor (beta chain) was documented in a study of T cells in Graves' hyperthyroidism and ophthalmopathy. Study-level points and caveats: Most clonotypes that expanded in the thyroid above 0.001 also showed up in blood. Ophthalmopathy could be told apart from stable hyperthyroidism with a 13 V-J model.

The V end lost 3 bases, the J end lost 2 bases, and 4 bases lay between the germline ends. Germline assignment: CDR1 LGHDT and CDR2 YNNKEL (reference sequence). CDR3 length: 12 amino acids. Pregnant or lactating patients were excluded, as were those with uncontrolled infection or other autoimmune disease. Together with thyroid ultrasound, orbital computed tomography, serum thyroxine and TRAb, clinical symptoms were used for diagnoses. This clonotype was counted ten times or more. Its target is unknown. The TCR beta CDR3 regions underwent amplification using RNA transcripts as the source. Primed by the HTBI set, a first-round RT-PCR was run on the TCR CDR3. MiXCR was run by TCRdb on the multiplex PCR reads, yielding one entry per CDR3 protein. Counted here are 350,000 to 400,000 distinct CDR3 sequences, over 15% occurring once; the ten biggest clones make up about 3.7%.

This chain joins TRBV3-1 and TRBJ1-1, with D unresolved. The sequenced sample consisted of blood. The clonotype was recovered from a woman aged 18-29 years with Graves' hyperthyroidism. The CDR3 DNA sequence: TGTGCCAGCAGCCAGGACAACACTGAAGCTTTCTTT. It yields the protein CASSQDNTEAFF.